This T cell receptor (beta chain) was retrieved from a study of T cells in Graves' hyperthyroidism and ophthalmopathy. Study-level points and caveats: Progression to ophthalmopathy was predicted a median of about 6.6 months early.

TCR beta CDR3 sequences were amplified from RNA transcripts. Initially, a first-round RT-PCR of the TCR CDR3 employed the HTBI primer set. Each CDR3 protein is one row after TCRdb ran MiXCR on the multiplex PCR reads. Of 300,000 or so distinct CDR3 sequences listed, approximately 15% are singletons. In regard to this clonotype: Its antigen is not identified.

Every diagnosis used clinical symptoms, serum thyroxine and TRAb, thyroid ultrasound and orbital computed tomography. The origin of this receptor is a woman aged 55-70 years with Graves' ophthalmopathy. Sequenced: blood.

CDR3 DNA: TGTGCCAGTATCAAGGGGACTGAAGCTTTCTTT. The encoded protein is CASIKGTEAFF. The chain combines TRBV19 with TRBJ1-1; D possibly corresponds to TRBD1 (5 bases). Germline V CDR1 and CDR2: LNHDA, SQIVND (reference sequence). This CDR3 contains 11 residues. V shed 7 bases and J shed 5 bases, with 8 bases lying between them.